A single sample gave rise to the 23 T cell receptor beta chains below, sequenced in a study of T cells in Graves' hyperthyroidism and ophthalmopathy. The TCR beta CDR3 regions underwent amplification using RNA transcripts as the source. Primed by the HTBI set, a first-round RT-PCR was run on the TCR CDR3. TCRdb re-analysed the multiplex PCR reads in MiXCR, keeping a single row per CDR3 protein. Seen here are about 370,000 distinct CDR3 sequences, over 12% observed once, and the top ten hold around 20%. Sequenced input: blood. The receptors stem from an older woman with Graves' ophthalmopathy.

The rearrangement joins TRBV27 to TRBJ2-2; 14 bases map to TRBD2. V lost 4 bases to trimming and J lost 5 bases; unmatched junction nucleotides: 15. CDR1 is MNHEY, CDR2 SMNVEV, per germline (reference sequence). The CDR3 is made up of 20 amino acids. The DNA for the CDR3 is TGTGCCAGCAGTTCGCTCCGGGACAGGGGGACTAGCGGGAGTACCGGGGAGCTGTTTTTT. Amino acid sequence: CASSSLRDRGTSGSTGELFF.

This clonotype was counted many times. This chain uses TRBV28 with TRBJ1-3; unclear D gene. V was pared by 6 bases and J by 4 bases, with 19 bases between. The CDR3 is 16 residues long. CDR1 and CDR2 from the germline V gene are MDHEN and SYDVKM. The CDR3 nucleotides are TGTGCCAGCAGAACACCCAGCCTGGTAGGCGGAAACACCATATATTTT. Its translation: CASRTPSLVGGNTIYF.

This clonotype was observed many times. This chain uses TRBV12-3 or TRBV12-4 with TRBJ2-1; 8 nucleotides line up with TRBD1. The CDR3 spans 15 residues. Trimming took 6 bases from V and 4 from J; bases not matched to a gene: 8. The CDR3: CASSLTGDFYNEQFF. In DNA, the CDR3 is TGTGCCAGCAGCTTGACAGGGGATTTTTACAATGAGCAGTTCTTC.

The chain links TRBV10-2 to TRBJ2-7; 7 bases are shared with TRBD2. V lost 10 bases and J lost 0; bases outside the gene matches: 9. Looked up from germline, CDR1 is WSHSY and CDR2 is SAAADI. The length of the CDR3 is 14 residues. CDR3 residues: CATKTSDSSYEQYF. The DNA for the CDR3 is TGCGCCACCAAAACTAGCGATAGCTCCTACGAGCAGTACTTC.

This clonotype was found many times. This chain's CDR3 is CASSEQGGTEAFF. Here the CDR3 DNA reads TGTGCCAGCAGTGAACAGGGGGGCACTGAAGCTTTCTTT. The rearrangement joins TRBV2 to TRBJ1-1; 7 nucleotides match TRBD1. The ends lost 2 bases at V and 4 bases at J; junction bases unmatched: 1. From germline, CDR1 is SNHLY and CDR2 FYNNEI. This CDR3 has 13 amino acids. Full variable domain (missing parts from reference TRBV2 and TRBJ1-1): EPEVTQTPSHQVTQMGQEVILRCVPISNHLYFYWYRQILGQKVEFLVSFYNNEISEKSEIFDDQFSVERPDGSNFTLKIRSTKLEDSAMYFCASSEQGGTEAFFGQGTRLTVV.

This clonotype came up a few times. The chain uses TRBV29-1 and TRBJ1-5; possibly TRBD1 for D (5 bases). Germline V gene lookup returns CDR1 SQVTM and CDR2 ANQGSEA. This CDR3 has 15 amino acids. Trimming shortened V by 1 base and J by 2 bases, and 12 bases separated the two germline ends. CDR3 sequence reads: CSVEAGGTRNQPQHF. CDR3 sequence (DNA): TGCAGCGTTGAAGCGGGGGGAACCCGCAATCAGCCCCAGCATTTT.

In its sample, this clonotype was seen many times. This chain links TRBV28 with TRBJ2-7; D perhaps matches TRBD1 (6 bases). This CDR3 region has 15 residues. The V end was cut by 2 bases, the J end by 4 bases, with 15 bases between. Germline CDR1 and CDR2: MDHEN and SYDVKM. CDR3 protein: CASSLMAGALYEQYF. As DNA, the CDR3 is TGTGCCAGCAGTTTAATGGCAGGGGCGTTGTACGAGCAGTACTTC.

This clonotype was recorded at least ten times. This chain joins TRBV5-8 and TRBJ2-5; TRBD1 matches at 8 bases. The length of the CDR3 is 14 residues. From germline, CDR1 is SGHTS and CDR2 YDEGEE. V lost 5 bases, J lost 4 bases, and 7 bases stayed unmatched. The CDR3: CASRVDRGGETQYF. In DNA form, the CDR3 reads TGTGCCAGCAGGGTCGACAGGGGAGGAGAGACCCAGTACTTC.

This clonotype was counted between two and nine times. The V call is TRBV24-1, the J call TRBJ2-1, with 9 positions matching TRBD1. In germline, CDR1 is KGHDR, CDR2 SFDVKD. The J segment lost 7 bases and the V segment lost 3 bases, leaving 9 bases of the junction unmatched. There are 16 residues in the CDR3. The CDR3 loop is CATSDTGTGTRNEQFF. As DNA, the CDR3 is TGTGCCACCAGTGATACCGGGACAGGGACGCGGAATGAGCAGTTCTTC.

This clonotype was recorded at least ten times. The rearrangement uses TRBV12-3 or TRBV12-4 and TRBJ2-7, with 7 bases aligning to TRBD1. After removal of 0 bases from V and 4 bases from J, the junction contained 6 bases not matched to a gene. The CDR3 loop spans 15 amino acids. CDR3 amino acids: CASSLAEGQLYEQYF. The CDR3 DNA reads TGTGCCAGCAGTTTAGCTGAGGGACAGCTATACGAGCAGTACTTC.

This clonotype was picked up many times. The chain recombines TRBV28 with TRBJ1-6, with D possibly matching TRBD1 (6 bases). V lost 5 bases, J lost 9 bases, and 17 bases lay in between. This CDR3 has 15 amino acids. The germline V gene has CDR1 MDHEN and CDR2 SYDVKM. The DNA for the CDR3 is TGTGCCAGCAGTACCGTCCCGGGACAAAGTTCACCCCTCCACTTT. Translation: CASSTVPGQSSPLHF.

This clonotype was detected many times. V and J are TRBV28 and TRBJ1-1; D not resolved. The CDR3 is 14 amino acids. V lost 3 bases and J lost 0, with 8 bases in between. CDR1 MDHEN and CDR2 SYDVKM come from the germline V gene. CDR3 bases: TGTGCCAGCAGTTTGTTAACCATGAACACTGAAGCTTTCTTT. Protein sequence: CASSLLTMNTEAFF.

This clonotype was seen many times. This chain links TRBV2 with TRBJ1-6; 9 bases are shared with TRBD1. CDR1 and CDR2 (germline): SNHLY, FYNNEI. The CDR3 loop spans 14 amino acids. The junction had 3 bases not matched to a gene; V was cut back by 5 bases and J by 7 bases. The CDR3 is CASSSDRGNSPLHF. As DNA, the CDR3 is TGTGCCAGCAGTTCGGACAGGGGAAATTCACCCCTCCACTTT.

This clonotype was counted at least ten times. V and J are TRBV7-2 and TRBJ2-3; 10 bases agree with TRBD2. The CDR3 is 15 amino acids. V dropped 5 bases and J dropped 6; count of bases not matched to a gene: 8. Per germline, CDR1 SGHTA and CDR2 FQGNSA. The CDR3 region has the DNA TGTGCCAGCAGCAAGGGGACTAGCGACAGGGATACGCAGTATTTT. This sequence encodes CASSKGTSDRDTQYF.

This chain connects TRBV7-9 to TRBJ2-7; D is unresolved. CDR3 length: 13 amino acids. Trimming removed 6 bases from V and 5 bases from J, with 14 bases in between. Germline V gene data show CDR1 as SEHNR and CDR2 as FQNEAQ (reference sequence). The CDR3, as DNA: TGTGCCAGCAGGCACCTGGTCCAGGACGAGCAGTACTTC. It codes for CASRHLVQDEQYF.

This clonotype was found many times. The chain has TRBV7-3 and TRBJ2-1; D is possibly TRBD1 (5 bases). The germline CDR1 and CDR2 sequences are SGHTA and FQGTGA. Trimming left V 5 bases short and J 2 bases short, with 7 bases between. CDR3 length: 13 amino acids. For the CDR3, the DNA is TGTGCCAGCAGCGCACAGGCCTACAATGAGCAGTTCTTC. Residues: CASSAQAYNEQFF.

This clonotype was recorded at least ten times. The CDR3 loop is CASNPSANEQFF. The CDR3 region has the DNA TGTGCCAGCAACCCTAGCGCCAATGAGCAGTTCTTC. V gene TRBV7-9 combines with J gene TRBJ2-1, with D possibly matching TRBD2 (6 bases). The V end was cut by 7 bases, the J end by 6 bases, with 10 bases between. CDR1 SEHNR and CDR2 FQNEAQ come from the germline V gene (reference sequence). The CDR3 loop spans 12 amino acids.

This clonotype occurred many times. The chain is built from TRBV27 and TRBJ2-7; D gene uncertain. The ends were cut back, 3 bases at V and 4 bases at J, with 16 bases in the middle. The CDR3 has 15 residues. The germline V gene has CDR1 MNHEY and CDR2 SMNVEV (reference sequence). The CDR3 sequence: CASSFRVGLSYEQYF. The CDR3 bases are TGTGCCAGCAGTTTTCGGGTAGGGTTGTCTTACGAGCAGTACTTC.

This clonotype was seen many times. The chain couples TRBV5-1 to TRBJ2-7; 9 bases map to TRBD1. V lost 4 bases to trimming and J lost 7 bases; unmatched junction nucleotides: 9. Germline CDR1 and CDR2: SGHRS and YFSETQ. This CDR3 region has 14 residues. The CDR3 DNA reads as TGCGCCAGCAGCCAGGGGACAGGGACGGAGGAGCAGTACTTC. Its protein product is CASSQGTGTEEQYF. Based on the CDR3 plus reference TRBV5-1 and TRBJ2-7, the full variable domain is KAGVTQTPRYLIKTRGQQVTLSCSPISGHRSVSWYQQTPGQGLQFLFEYFSETQRNKGNFPGRFSGRQFSNSRSEMNVSTLELGDSALYLCASSQGTGTEEQYFGPGTRLTVT.

This clonotype was counted many times. Here the CDR3 reads CASSPGLRLAGETQYF. CDR3 DNA: TGTGCCAGCAGCCCCGGGCTCCGACTAGCCGGGGAGACCCAGTACTTC. The chain employs TRBV7-8 and TRBJ2-5; 7 bases match TRBD2. CDR1 and CDR2 (germline): SGHVS, FQNEAQ. The ends lost 5 bases at V and 5 bases at J; junction bases unmatched: 14. The CDR3 loop spans 16 amino acids.

Many counts were recorded for this clonotype. V is TRBV5-1 and J is TRBJ2-1; 9 positions match TRBD1. Germline V gene data show CDR1 as SGHRS and CDR2 as YFSETQ. The CDR3 contains 16 residues. After removal of 3 bases from V and 0 bases from J, the junction contained 4 bases not matched to a gene. CDR3 protein: CASSSRGQGSYNEQFF. DNA of the CDR3: TGCGCCAGCAGCTCGCGGGGACAGGGCTCCTACAATGAGCAGTTCTTC.

Of note for this clonotype: The junction departs from the called germline gene at one end, perhaps through a read error. This chain joins TRBV7-7 and TRBJ2-7, with 7 bases aligning to TRBD1. The CDR3 length is 13 residues. CDR1 and CDR2 from the germline V gene are SSHAT and FNYEAQ (reference sequence). The CDR3 region has the DNA TGTGCTAGCAGCTTAGACAGGGAGACGGTGCAGTACTTC. Protein sequence: CASSLDRETVQYF.

A remark on this clonotype: The conserved final phenylalanine or tryptophan is absent from the CDR3, which likely points to a read error. The chain links TRBV20-1 to TRBJ1-3; D unresolved. The CDR3 sequence is 14 residues long. V lost 1 base to trimming and J lost 0 bases, with 7 bases between them. Germline CDR1 and CDR2: DFQATT and SNEGSKA (reference sequence). CDR3 sequence (DNA): TGCAGTGCTAGAGTTACGGCCTCTGGAAACACCATATATCTT. Residues: CSARVTASGNTIYL.